Presented here are 17 T cell receptor beta chains from one specimen sequenced in a study of regulatory T cells in long-lasting Graves disease. To make TCR beta libraries, researchers used iRepertoire HTBI primers and Arm-PCR of CDR3 regions. TCRdb re-derived calls from the multiplex PCR reads in MiXCR, one entry per CDR3 protein. This sample has more than 300,000 distinct CDR3 sequences, with 23% found just once. Indicated time point: persistent/refractory GD, antithyroid drugs over 5 years with positive TRAb. The TCR library used RNA extracted from PBMCs. Sequenced material: peripheral blood mononuclear cells (PBMCs), taken when the disease was refractory, from a patient treated with antithyroid drugs. The receptors originated from a woman in her forties with Graves disease.

Many counts were recorded for this clonotype. In DNA, the CDR3 is TGTGCCAGCAGCTTAGGAAGACGGGTGGAGTACGAGCAGTACTTC. It yields the protein CASSLGRRVEYEQYF. This chain connects TRBV11-2 to TRBJ2-7; no clear D. The CDR3 contains 15 residues. V gave up 1 base and J gave up 4 bases, with 14 bases separating them. The germline V gene has CDR1 SGHAT and CDR2 FQNNGV.

In this sample, this clonotype turned up a few times. V is TRBV20-1 and J is TRBJ1-5; TRBD1 matches 8 bases. The CDR3 runs 17 residues. Losses at the gene ends were 1 base for V and 0 bases for J; bases not matched to a gene: 8. Germline CDR1 DFQATT, CDR2 SNEGSKA (reference sequence). Written as DNA, the CDR3 is TGCAGTGCTAGAGCCAGGGACAGGAGATATAGCAATCAGCCCCAGCATTTT. Its protein product is CSARARDRRYSNQPQHF.

This clonotype was counted only a few times. The chain combines TRBV7-3 with TRBJ2-3; TRBD1 might be the D (5 bases). Deletions cut 2 bases from V and 6 bases from J, with 15 bases between. The CDR3 is 15 residues long. The V gene's germline CDR1 is SGHTA and CDR2 FQGTGA. The CDR3 loop reads CASSLYGEWGDTQYF. The DNA of the CDR3 is TGTGCCAGCAGCTTATACGGCGAGTGGGGCGATACGCAGTATTTT.

This clonotype came up many times. V usage is TRBV13 and J usage is TRBJ2-7; TRBD2 matches at 7 bases. CDR1 is PRHDT, CDR2 FYEKMQ, per germline (reference sequence). V dropped 3 bases and J dropped 0; count of bases not matched to a gene: 5. This CDR3 region has 15 residues. The CDR3 here is CASSFARTSSYEQYF. The CDR3 DNA sequence: TGTGCCAGCAGCTTCGCCAGGACTAGCTCCTACGAGCAGTACTTC.

The chain uses TRBV18 and TRBJ2-7; the D gene is possibly TRBD1 (5 bases). Germline CDR1 KGHSH, CDR2 LQKENI. V was shortened by 5 bases and J by 6 bases, with 17 bases between the two germline ends. CDR3 length: 14 residues. CDR3 loop: CASSVGSGMGEQYF. CDR3 DNA sequence: TGTGCCAGCTCAGTTGGATCAGGGATGGGCGAGCAGTACTTC.

This clonotype was seen more than once but under ten times. The chain couples TRBV11-2 to TRBJ2-7; 8 positions agree with TRBD2. The V gene end was trimmed by 4 bases and the J gene end by 3 bases; junction bases not matched to a gene: 11. This CDR3 is built from 16 residues. Germline loops: CDR1 SGHAT, CDR2 FQNNGV. The CDR3, as DNA: TGTGCCAGCAGCTCGTACCTCGGGACTAGAGGCTACGAGCAGTACTTC. Protein sequence: CASSSYLGTRGYEQYF.

This clonotype was seen ten or more times. This chain joins TRBV7-8 and TRBJ2-5; unclear D gene. V was clipped by 3 bases and J by 7 bases, with 12 bases between them. The CDR3 contains 13 residues. Germline CDR1 reads SGHVS; CDR2 reads FQNEAQ. The CDR3 is CASSFPEYGTQYF. CDR3 sequence (DNA): TGTGCCAGCAGCTTTCCCGAGTATGGGACCCAGTACTTC.

In regard to this clonotype: With only one base between it and a far larger clone, this is likely a read error. As the CDR3 is not closed by the conserved phenylalanine or tryptophan, this likely results from a read error. This sequence joins TRBV6-2 or TRBV6-3 and TRBJ2-7; TRBD1 might be the D (5 bases). Germline V gene data show CDR1 as MNHEY and CDR2 as SVGEGT. The CDR3 runs to 12 residues. V shed 4 bases and J shed 2 bases, with 6 bases lying between them. Here the CDR3 reads CASSLDTYEQYL. The CDR3 DNA reads TGTGCCAGCAGTTTGGACACCTACGAGCAGTACCTC.

This clonotype was seen a handful of times. This chain connects TRBV7-2 to TRBJ2-5, with TRBD2 matching over 10 bases. The CDR3 is made up of 16 amino acids. After removal of 5 bases from V and 3 bases from J, the junction contained 9 bases not matched to a gene. Germline assignment: CDR1 SGHTA and CDR2 FQGNSA. The DNA of the CDR3 is TGTGCCAGCAGCCTGGGGGTCCTAGCGGGAGAAGAGACCCAGTACTTC. It codes for CASSLGVLAGEETQYF. The full variable domain, rest sourced from reference TRBV7-2 and TRBJ2-5, is GAGVSQSPSNKVTEKGKDVELRCDPISGHTALYWYRQSLGQGLEFLIYFQGNSAPDKSGLPSDRFSAERTGGSVSTLTIQRTQQEDSAVYLCASSLGVLAGEETQYFGPGTRLLVL.

This clonotype was observed a handful of times. This chain joins TRBV19 and TRBJ1-5, with a weak D call TRBD1 (5 bases). V shed 4 bases and J shed 1 base, with 14 bases lying between them. The germline CDR1 and CDR2 sequences are LNHDA and SQIVND (reference sequence). This CDR3 contains 16 residues. The CDR3 coding sequence is TGTGCCAGTAGTACAGCAGGGTCGTGGAGCAATCAGCCCCAGCATTTT. This codes for CASSTAGSWSNQPQHF.

This clonotype was detected ten times or more. The chain carries TRBV11-2 and TRBJ1-2; D might be TRBD1 (5 bases). Germline values: CDR1 SGHAT, CDR2 FQNNGV. CDR3 length: 11 amino acids. Trimming pared 6 bases from V and 8 bases from J, leaving 10 bases between. Written as DNA, the CDR3 is TGTGCCAGCAGGGATGGGGCCGGCTACACCTTC. Translated, it gives CASRDGAGYTF.

Ten or more counts support this clonotype. The chain joins TRBV28 to TRBJ1-5; TRBD1 is a possible D gene (5 bases). The germline V gene encodes CDR1 MDHEN and CDR2 SYDVKM. Trimming removed 2 bases from V and 7 bases from J, with 12 bases in between. This CDR3 is built from 14 residues. Written as DNA, the CDR3 is TGTGCCAGCAGTTTAAGCTCCGGGGGGCAGCCCCAGCATTTT. Protein product: CASSLSSGGQPQHF. Combining the CDR3 with reference TRBV28 and TRBJ1-5 gives the whole variable domain DVKVTQSSRYLVKRTGEKVFLECVQDMDHENMFWYRQDPGLGLRLIYFSYDVKMKEKGDIPEGYSVSREKKERFSLILESASTNQTSMYLCASSLSSGGQPQHFGDGTRLSIL.

This clonotype was counted ten times or more. This rearrangement joins TRBV6-1 to TRBJ1-5, with D perhaps matching TRBD1 (6 bases). Germline CDR1 reads MNHNS; CDR2 reads SASEGT. Trimming removed 5 bases from V and 1 base from J, with 9 bases in between. This CDR3 comprises 14 residues. The CDR3 DNA reads TGTGCCAGCAGTCGGACAGAGAGCAATCAGCCCCAGCATTTT. Translation: CASSRTESNQPQHF.

This clonotype was seen a few times. The V call is TRBV3-1, the J call TRBJ2-1; D call uncertain. V was clipped by 1 base and J by 10 bases, with 11 bases between them. The germline V gene has CDR1 LGHDT and CDR2 YNNKEL (reference sequence). This CDR3 is 13 amino acids long. CDR3: CASSQGTSSEQFF. The CDR3 bases are TGTGCCAGCAGCCAAGGGACCAGTTCAGAGCAGTTCTTC.

In this sample, this clonotype turned up many times. As DNA, the CDR3 is TGTGCCAGCACCCTTAGAGGGAATTCACCCCTCCACTTT. Translation: CASTLRGNSPLHF. The chain links TRBV2 to TRBJ1-6, with D unresolved. Germline CDR1 and CDR2: SNHLY and FYNNEI. Trimming took 7 bases from V and 7 from J, leaving 11 bases between them. This CDR3 contains 13 residues.

As to this clonotype: A much larger clone is a single base away; this may be a read error. The genes are TRBV2 and TRBJ1-1; 10 bases are shared with TRBD1. The CDR3 loop spans 17 amino acids. J was trimmed by 11 bases and V by 1 base; bases with no gene match: 16. Germline assignment: CDR1 SNHLY and CDR2 FYNNEI. The CDR3 spells CASSEGQSTGGARVAFF. The CDR3 nucleotides are TGTGCCAGCAGTGAAGGACAATCGACAGGGGGCGCGAGGGTGGCTTTCTTT. Full variable domain (remainder filled in from reference TRBV2 and TRBJ1-1): EPEVTQTPSHQVTQMGQEVILRCVPISNHLYFYWYRQILGQKVEFLVSFYNNEISEKSEIFDDQFSVERPDGSNFTLKIRSTKLEDSAMYFCASSEGQSTGGARVAFFGQGTRLTVV.

This clonotype was detected ten times or more. This chain connects TRBV12-3 or TRBV12-4 to TRBJ1-1, with D hard to call. Trimming stripped 3 bases from V and 2 bases from J, with 4 bases between. The CDR3 contains 12 residues. CDR3 protein: CASSLHNTEAFF. The CDR3 region has the DNA TGTGCCAGCAGTTTGCATAACACTGAAGCTTTCTTT.